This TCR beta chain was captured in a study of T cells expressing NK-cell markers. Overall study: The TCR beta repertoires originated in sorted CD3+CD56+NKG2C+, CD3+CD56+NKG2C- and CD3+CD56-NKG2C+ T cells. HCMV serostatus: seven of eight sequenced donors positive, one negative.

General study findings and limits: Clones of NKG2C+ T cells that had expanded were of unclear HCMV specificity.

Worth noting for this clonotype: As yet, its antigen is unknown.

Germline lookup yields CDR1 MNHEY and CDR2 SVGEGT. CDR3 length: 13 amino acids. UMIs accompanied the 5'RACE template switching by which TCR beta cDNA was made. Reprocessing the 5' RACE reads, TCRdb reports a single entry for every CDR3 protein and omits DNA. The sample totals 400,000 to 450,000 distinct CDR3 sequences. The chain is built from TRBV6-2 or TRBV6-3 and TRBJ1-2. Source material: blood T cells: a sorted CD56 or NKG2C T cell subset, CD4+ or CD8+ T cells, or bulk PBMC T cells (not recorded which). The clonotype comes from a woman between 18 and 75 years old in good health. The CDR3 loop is CASSDQDYYGYTF.